A single sample gave rise to the 27 T cell receptor beta chains below, sequenced in a study of monozygotic twins with cystic fibrosis. Repertoires were generated with immunoSEQ multiplex PCR, while TCRdb's copy carries only in-frame clones and drops some. The sample yields about 22,000 clones, roughly 89% seen once. Material: blood. The receptors originated from a woman aged 25 to 39 with cystic fibrosis.

The chain recombines TRBV5-4 with TRBJ1-2; D is unresolved. This CDR3 is 14 amino acids long. CDR1 is SGHNT and CDR2 is YYREEE in the germline V gene (reference sequence). V lost 4 bases and J 8 bases, leaving 18 bases between the germline ends. The CDR3 bases are TGTGCCAGCAGCCCCCTGGACGGGGTGAAAGGCTACACCTTC. Amino acids: CASSPLDGVKGYTF.

This clone was recorded a few times. V gene TRBV2 combines with J gene TRBJ1-2; D uncertain. The germline V gene has CDR1 SNHLY and CDR2 FYNNEI. This CDR3 has 14 amino acids. The V and J ends lost 2 bases and 4 bases respectively, with 11 bases between them. CDR3 nucleotide sequence: TGTGCCAGCAGTGAAAACGTCCCTGGCTATGGCTACACCTTC. It yields the protein CASSENVPGYGYTF.

The chain uses TRBV10-2 and TRBJ2-1; 11 bases are a match to TRBD2. The germline V gene encodes CDR1 WSHSY and CDR2 SAAADI. V shed 7 bases and J 3 bases; nucleotides not matched to a gene: 2. CDR3 length: 14 amino acids. In DNA, the CDR3 is TGCGCCAGCACTAGCGGGGGGAACTACAATGAGCAGTTCTTC. Its translation: CASTSGGNYNEQFF.

The rearrangement uses TRBV6-6 and TRBJ1-1; perhaps TRBD1 as D (6 bases). Germline CDR1 reads MNHNY; CDR2 reads SVGAGI (reference sequence). Trimming removed 4 bases at V and 3 bases at J, with 12 bases between. The CDR3 runs 14 residues. In DNA form, the CDR3 reads TGTGCCAGCAGTTTACAGGGCTCTTACACTGAAGCTTTCTTT. Translated, it gives CASSLQGSYTEAFF.

There are a few counts of this clone. This sequence joins TRBV4-2 and TRBJ1-3; TRBD1 might be the D (6 bases). CDR1 LGHNA and CDR2 YNFKEQ come from the germline V gene. Trimming removed 1 base at V and 2 bases at J, with 15 bases between. This CDR3 is 17 amino acids long. In nucleotides, the CDR3 is TGTGCCAGCAGCCAAGCCACTTGGGGGGCGGCTGGAAACACCATATATTTT. Encoded protein: CASSQATWGAAGNTIYF.

This clone was seen just once. The chain is built from TRBV5-6 and TRBJ1-5; D not resolved. V gave up 2 bases and J gave up 3 bases, with 9 bases separating them. Germline CDR1 and CDR2: SGHDT and YYEEEE. There are 14 residues in the CDR3. CDR3: CASSLQGPNQPQHF. CDR3 bases: TGTGCCAGCAGCTTACAAGGACCCAATCAGCCCCAGCATTTT. Full variable domain (remainder filled in from reference TRBV5-6 and TRBJ1-5): DAGVTQSPTHLIKTRGQQVTLRCSPKSGHDTVSWYQQALGQGPQFIFQYYEEEERQRGNFPDRFSGHQFPNYSSELNVNALLLGDSALYLCASSLQGPNQPQHFGDGTRLSIL.

The gene calls are TRBV19 and TRBJ1-3; D unresolved. This CDR3 contains 15 residues. The V end was cut by 3 bases, the J end by 0 bases, with 9 bases between. Looked up from germline, CDR1 is LNHDA and CDR2 is SQIVND (reference sequence). The CDR3: CASSIGRSSGNTIYF. CDR3 sequence (DNA): TGTGCCAGTAGTATCGGCAGAAGCTCTGGAAACACCATATATTTT.

The CDR3 sequence: CASSLRGNTEAFF. DNA for the CDR3: TGCGCCAGCAGCTTGAGGGGGAACACTGAAGCTTTCTTT. The chain recombines TRBV5-1 with TRBJ1-1, with D perhaps TRBD1 (5 bases). This CDR3 is built from 13 residues. The germline V and J ends were trimmed by 1 base and 1 base, with 5 bases remaining between them. CDR1 and CDR2 from the germline V gene are SGHRS and YFSETQ.

The chain combines TRBV6-5 with TRBJ2-7, with 7 bases matching TRBD1. CDR1 is MNHEY, CDR2 SVGAGI, per germline. This CDR3 has 14 amino acids. V trimming: 10 bases; J trimming: 4 bases; junction bases outside the gene matches: 13. DNA of the CDR3: TGTGCCAACACTAAAAGAGGGACAGTTTACGAGCAGTACTTC. This sequence encodes CANTKRGTVYEQYF.

Here the CDR3 reads CASSPKGLAGTSTDTQYF. The CDR3 nucleotides are TGTGCCAGCAGCCCGAAGGGACTAGCGGGCACTAGCACAGATACGCAGTATTTT. J is TRBJ2-3 and V is TRBV9; 12 nucleotides line up with TRBD2. CDR1 SGDLS and CDR2 YYNGEE come from the germline V gene. The CDR3 consists of 18 residues. The V segment lost 4 bases and the J segment 0 bases; nucleotides outside the gene matches: 9.

This clone was counted once. This chain connects TRBV5-8 to TRBJ2-7; perhaps TRBD1 as D (5 bases). Germline lookup yields CDR1 SGHTS and CDR2 YDEGEE. V was clipped by 1 base and J by 2 bases, with 16 bases between them. The CDR3 extends over 16 amino acids. CDR3 bases: TGTGCCAGCAGCTTGAGGGCAGGGTGGAACCCCTACGAGCAGTACTTC. It specifies CASSLRAGWNPYEQYF.

This rearrangement joins TRBV25-1 to TRBJ2-5; 9 bases fit TRBD1. The tail of the sequence fits TRBJ2-7 better, so the J call may be wrong. CDR3 length equals 14 residues. Germline CDR1 reads MGHDK; CDR2 reads SYGVNS. CDR3 region: CASAKGQGSYEQYF. CDR3 nucleotide sequence: TGTGCCAGTGCTAAGGGACAGGGATCCTACGAGCAGTACTTC.

The chain combines TRBV6-4 with TRBJ2-1; 7 bases map to TRBD2. The CDR3 length is 15 residues. The germline V gene encodes CDR1 MRHNA and CDR2 SNTAGT. Unmatched junction bases numbered 6, after V lost 3 bases and J lost 4 bases. The CDR3 region has the DNA TGTGCCAGCAGTGAAGCCAGCGGGGAGTACAATGAGCAGTTCTTC. Translating gives CASSEASGEYNEQFF.

The rearrangement links TRBV28 to TRBJ1-3; D is undetermined. The V and J ends lost 3 bases and 0 bases respectively, with 6 bases between them. Germline V gives CDR1 MDHEN, CDR2 SYDVKM. This CDR3 contains 14 residues. The DNA for the CDR3 is TGTGCCAGCAGTTTGGTCCTCTCTGGAAACACCATATATTTT. Translation: CASSLVLSGNTIYF.

The genes are TRBV5-6 and TRBJ1-2; D is unresolved. The V end was cut by 2 bases, the J end by 2 bases, with 16 bases between. Germline V gives CDR1 SGHDT, CDR2 YYEEEE. CDR3 length: 16 amino acids. CDR3 nucleotide sequence: TGTGCCAGCAGCTTTACTATGACCGCACCGAACTATGGCTACACCTTC. It specifies CASSFTMTAPNYGYTF.

This clone has only a few counts. This chain connects TRBV19 to TRBJ1-2; 7 nucleotides agree with TRBD1. CDR1 and CDR2 (germline): LNHDA, SQIVND (reference sequence). V trimming: 7 bases; J trimming: 13 bases; junction bases outside the gene matches: 18. This CDR3 has 14 amino acids. For the CDR3, the DNA is TGTGCCAGTAATAGTTTAGGGGACAGCTTGGTCGGCACCTTC. It encodes CASNSLGDSLVGTF. Based on the CDR3 plus reference TRBV19 and TRBJ1-2, the full variable domain is DGGITQSPKYLFRKEGQNVTLSCEQNLNHDAMYWYRQDPGQGLRLIYYSQIVNDFQKGDIAEGYSVSREKKESFPLTVTSAQKNPTAFYLCASNSLGDSLVGTFGSGTRLTVV.

This clone was detected once. The J gene is TRBJ1-3, the V gene TRBV9, with 9 positions matching TRBD1. The CDR3 sequence is 18 residues long. The V segment lost 2 bases and the J segment 0 bases; nucleotides outside the gene matches: 9. Germline CDR1 SGDLS, CDR2 YYNGEE. CDR3 sequence (DNA): TGTGCCAGCAGCGTGGCGCGGGACAGGGCTTCCTCTGGAAACACCATATATTTT. It specifies CASSVARDRASSGNTIYF.

This clone has a handful of counts. The V gene is TRBV14, the J gene TRBJ2-2, with D unclear. Trimming shortened V by 4 bases and J by 6 bases, and 6 bases separated the two germline ends. Germline V gives CDR1 SGHDN, CDR2 FVKESK. The CDR3 contains 12 residues. The CDR3 DNA reads as TGTGCCAGCAGCCTTAGCCCCGGGGAGCTGTTTTTT. Its translation: CASSLSPGELFF.

The chain combines TRBV6-5 with TRBJ1-5; D unresolved. The germline gives CDR1 MNHEY, CDR2 SVGAGI. The CDR3 totals 15 residues. The V end lost 6 bases, the J end lost 0 bases, and 12 bases lay between the germline ends. CDR3 nucleotides: TGTGCCAGCAGGCTGGTACCCTATAGCAATCAGCCCCAGCATTTT. This encodes CASRLVPYSNQPQHF.

The rearrangement links TRBV19 to TRBJ2-5, with 10 bases matching TRBD1. The germline V gene encodes CDR1 LNHDA and CDR2 SQIVND (reference sequence). The CDR3 spans 14 residues. V lost 6 bases and J lost 2; bases outside the gene matches: 3. In DNA form, the CDR3 reads TGTGCCAGTAGGGGACAGGGGTGGCAAGAGACCCAGTACTTC. Encoded protein: CASRGQGWQETQYF.

The gene calls are TRBV5-1 and TRBJ2-7; 8 bases are shared with TRBD1. J lost 1 base, V lost 0 bases, and 6 bases had no gene match. Germline CDR1 is SGHRS and CDR2 is YFSETQ. This CDR3 contains 16 residues. The DNA for the CDR3 is TGCGCCAGCAGCTTGGTAGGACAGGGTCTTTCCTACGAGCAGTACTTC. It encodes CASSLVGQGLSYEQYF.

V usage is TRBV5-6 and J usage is TRBJ2-7; TRBD2 matches at 8 bases. The CDR3 extends over 15 amino acids. V shed 0 bases and J 2 bases; nucleotides not matched to a gene: 4. From germline, CDR1 is SGHDT and CDR2 YYEEEE. CDR3 DNA sequence: TGTGCCAGCAGCTTGGCCACGGGGGGGCCCTACGAGCAGTACTTC. Encoded protein: CASSLATGGPYEQYF.

This rearrangement joins TRBV18 to TRBJ2-5; D may be TRBD1 (5 bases). V dropped 3 bases and J dropped 5 bases, with 7 bases sitting between them. There are 12 residues in the CDR3. Per the germline V gene, CDR1 is KGHSH and CDR2 is LQKENI. The chain's CDR3 is CASSPNRETQYF. The CDR3 nucleotides are TGTGCCAGCTCACCGAACAGGGAGACCCAGTACTTC.

CDR3 protein: CASSFLDGYGYTF. The CDR3 DNA reads TGTGCCAGCAGTTTCCTGGACGGATATGGCTACACCTTC. The gene calls are TRBV28 and TRBJ1-2; D remains unclear. The CDR3 extends over 13 amino acids. The V gene lost 3 bases and the J gene lost 5 bases, with 10 bases spanning the gap. Germline CDR1 is MDHEN and CDR2 is SYDVKM.

J is TRBJ2-3 and V is TRBV6-5; TRBD1 matches at 9 bases. Germline trimming cut 4 bases from V and 7 bases from J; bases unmatched to any gene: 9. Germline CDR1 MNHEY, CDR2 SVGAGI. This CDR3 is built from 15 residues. DNA of the CDR3: TGTGCCAGCAGTTTGACGGGACAGGGAGCCCATACGCAGTATTTT. Its protein product is CASSLTGQGAHTQYF.

This CDR3 is CSVMDRALRGAFF. The CDR3 DNA follows: TGCAGCGTTATGGACAGGGCGTTAAGGGGAGCTTTCTTT. The rearrangement joins TRBV29-1 to TRBJ1-1, with 8 bases aligning to TRBD1. From germline, CDR1 is SQVTM and CDR2 ANQGSEA. The CDR3 consists of 13 residues. V dropped 5 bases and J dropped 10; count of bases not matched to a gene: 12.

The rearrangement joins TRBV5-1 to TRBJ2-1; tentatively, D is TRBD1 (6 bases). Germline V gene sequence: CDR1 SGHRS, CDR2 YFSETQ. Trimming stripped 0 bases from V and 2 bases from J, with 9 bases between. CDR3 length: 15 residues. CDR3 sequence: CASSLGTGTYNEQFF. The CDR3 DNA sequence: TGCGCCAGCAGCTTGGGTACAGGGACCTACAATGAGCAGTTCTTC.